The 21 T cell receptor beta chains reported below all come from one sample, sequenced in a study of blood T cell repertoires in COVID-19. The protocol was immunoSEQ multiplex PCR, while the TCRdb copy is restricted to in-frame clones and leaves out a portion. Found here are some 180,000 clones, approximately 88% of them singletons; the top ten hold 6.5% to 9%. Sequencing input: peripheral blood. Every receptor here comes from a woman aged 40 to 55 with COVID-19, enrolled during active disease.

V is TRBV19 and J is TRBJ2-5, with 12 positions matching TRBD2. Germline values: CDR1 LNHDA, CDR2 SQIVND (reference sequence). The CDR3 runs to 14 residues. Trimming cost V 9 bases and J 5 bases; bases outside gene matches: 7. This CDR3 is CASRTSGERETQYF. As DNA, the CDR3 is TGTGCCAGCAGGACTAGCGGGGAGAGGGAGACCCAGTACTTC.

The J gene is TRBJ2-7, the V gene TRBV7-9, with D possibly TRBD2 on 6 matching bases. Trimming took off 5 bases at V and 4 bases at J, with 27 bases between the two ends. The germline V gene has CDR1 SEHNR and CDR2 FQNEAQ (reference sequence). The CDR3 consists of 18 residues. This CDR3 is CASSRYLGSGRIKYEQYF. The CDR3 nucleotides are TGTGCCAGCAGCCGATACTTAGGCAGCGGGCGAATAAAATACGAGCAGTACTTC.

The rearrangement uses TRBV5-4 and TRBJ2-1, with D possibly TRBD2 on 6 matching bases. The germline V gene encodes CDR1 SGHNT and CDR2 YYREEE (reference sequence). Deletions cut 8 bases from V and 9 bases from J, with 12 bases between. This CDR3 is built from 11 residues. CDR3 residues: CASLRGSEQFF. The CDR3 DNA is TGTGCCAGTTTGCGGGGAAGTGAGCAGTTCTTC.

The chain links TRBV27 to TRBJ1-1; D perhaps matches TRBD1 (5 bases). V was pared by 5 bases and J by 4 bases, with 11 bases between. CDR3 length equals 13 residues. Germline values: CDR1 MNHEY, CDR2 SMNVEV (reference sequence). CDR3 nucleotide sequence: TGTGCCAGCAGTCGCACGGGGGGCACTGAAGCTTTCTTT. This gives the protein CASSRTGGTEAFF.

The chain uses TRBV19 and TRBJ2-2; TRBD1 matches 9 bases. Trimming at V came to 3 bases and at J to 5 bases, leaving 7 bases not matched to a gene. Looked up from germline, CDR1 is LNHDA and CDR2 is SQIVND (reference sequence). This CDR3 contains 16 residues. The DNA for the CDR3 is TGTGCCAGTAGTATGGACAGGGGTATAGTAACCGGGGAGCTGTTTTTT. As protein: CASSMDRGIVTGELFF.

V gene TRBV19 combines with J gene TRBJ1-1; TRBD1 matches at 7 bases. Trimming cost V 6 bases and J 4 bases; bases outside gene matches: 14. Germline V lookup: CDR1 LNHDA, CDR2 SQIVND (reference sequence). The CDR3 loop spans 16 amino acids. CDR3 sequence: CASSPSGGIRFTEAFF. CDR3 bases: TGTGCCAGTAGCCCATCAGGGGGGATTCGGTTCACTGAAGCTTTCTTT.

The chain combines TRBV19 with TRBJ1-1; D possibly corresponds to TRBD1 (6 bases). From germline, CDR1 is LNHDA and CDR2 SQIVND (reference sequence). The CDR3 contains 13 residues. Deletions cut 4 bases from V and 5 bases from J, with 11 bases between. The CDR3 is CASSSQGITEAFF. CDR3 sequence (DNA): TGTGCCAGTAGTAGCCAGGGGATAACTGAAGCTTTCTTT. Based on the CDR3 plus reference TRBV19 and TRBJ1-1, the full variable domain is DGGITQSPKYLFRKEGQNVTLSCEQNLNHDAMYWYRQDPGQGLRLIYYSQIVNDFQKGDIAEGYSVSREKKESFPLTVTSAQKNPTAFYLCASSSQGITEAFFGQGTRLTVV.

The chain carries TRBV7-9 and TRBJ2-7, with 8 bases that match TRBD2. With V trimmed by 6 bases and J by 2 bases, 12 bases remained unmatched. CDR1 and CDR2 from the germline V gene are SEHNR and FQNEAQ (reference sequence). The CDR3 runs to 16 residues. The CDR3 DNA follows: TGTGCCAGCAGACCTAGAGGCGGGGGGCCCCCCTACGAGCAGTACTTC. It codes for CASRPRGGGPPYEQYF.

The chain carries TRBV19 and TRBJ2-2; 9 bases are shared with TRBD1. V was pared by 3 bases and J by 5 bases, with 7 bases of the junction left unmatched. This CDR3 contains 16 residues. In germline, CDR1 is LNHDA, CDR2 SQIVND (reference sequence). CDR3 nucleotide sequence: TGTGCCAGTAGTATGAAAATCGGACAGGGGACCGGGGAGCTGTTTTTT. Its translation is CASSMKIGQGTGELFF.

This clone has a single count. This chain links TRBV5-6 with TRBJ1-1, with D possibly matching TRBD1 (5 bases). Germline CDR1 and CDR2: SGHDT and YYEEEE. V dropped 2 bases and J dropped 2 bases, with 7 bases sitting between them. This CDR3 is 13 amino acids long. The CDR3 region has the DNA TGTGCCAGCAGCTTCGGGGGTAACACTGAAGCTTTCTTT. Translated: CASSFGGNTEAFF.

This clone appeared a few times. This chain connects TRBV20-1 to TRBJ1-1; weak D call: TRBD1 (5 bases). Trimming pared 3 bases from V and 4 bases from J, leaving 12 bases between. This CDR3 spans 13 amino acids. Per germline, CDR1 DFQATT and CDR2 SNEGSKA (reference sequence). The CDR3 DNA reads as TGCAGTGCTAGTCTGCAGGGAGGCACTGAAGCTTTCTTT. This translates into CSASLQGGTEAFF.

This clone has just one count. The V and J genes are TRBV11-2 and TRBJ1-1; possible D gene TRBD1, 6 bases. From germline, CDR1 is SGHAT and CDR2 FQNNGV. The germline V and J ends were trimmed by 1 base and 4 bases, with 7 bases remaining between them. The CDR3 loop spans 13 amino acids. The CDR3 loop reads CASSLVGGTEAFF. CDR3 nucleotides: TGTGCCAGCAGCTTAGTAGGGGGCACTGAAGCTTTCTTT. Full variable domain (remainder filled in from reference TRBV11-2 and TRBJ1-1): EAGVAQSPRYKIIEKRQSVAFWCNPISGHATLYWYQQILGQGPKLLIQFQNNGVVDDSQLPKDRFSAERLKGVDSTLKIQPAKLEDSAVYLCASSLVGGTEAFFGQGTRLTVV.

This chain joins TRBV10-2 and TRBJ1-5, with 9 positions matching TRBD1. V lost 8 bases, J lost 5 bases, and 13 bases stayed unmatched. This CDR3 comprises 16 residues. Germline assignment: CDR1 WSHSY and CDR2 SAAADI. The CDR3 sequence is CASRPEDRGAHQPQHF. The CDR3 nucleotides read TGCGCCAGCCGACCCGAGGACAGGGGAGCCCATCAGCCCCAGCATTTT.

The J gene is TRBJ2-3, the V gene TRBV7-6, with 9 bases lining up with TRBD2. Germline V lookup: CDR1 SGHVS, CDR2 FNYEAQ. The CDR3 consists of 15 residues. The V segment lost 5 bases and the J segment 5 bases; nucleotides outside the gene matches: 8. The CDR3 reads CASSSRAGGIDTQYF. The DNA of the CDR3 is TGTGCCAGCAGCAGTAGGGCGGGGGGGATAGATACGCAGTATTTT.

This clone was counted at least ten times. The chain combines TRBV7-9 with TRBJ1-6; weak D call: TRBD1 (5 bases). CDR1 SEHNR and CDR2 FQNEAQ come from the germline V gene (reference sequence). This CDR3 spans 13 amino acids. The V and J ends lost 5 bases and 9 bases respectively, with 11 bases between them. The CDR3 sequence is CASSARRGSPLHF. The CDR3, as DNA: TGTGCCAGCAGCGCCCGGAGGGGTTCACCCCTCCACTTT.

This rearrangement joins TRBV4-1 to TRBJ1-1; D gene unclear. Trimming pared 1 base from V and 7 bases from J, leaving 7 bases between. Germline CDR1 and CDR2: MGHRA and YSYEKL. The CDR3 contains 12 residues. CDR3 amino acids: CASSQVAFEAFF. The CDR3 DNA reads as TGCGCCAGCAGCCAAGTAGCATTTGAAGCTTTCTTT.

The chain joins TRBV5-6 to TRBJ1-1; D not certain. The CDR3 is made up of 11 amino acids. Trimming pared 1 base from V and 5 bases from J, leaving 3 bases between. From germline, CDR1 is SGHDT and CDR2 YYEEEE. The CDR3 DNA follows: TGTGCCAGCAGCTTGCATACTGAAGCTTTCTTT. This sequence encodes CASSLHTEAFF.

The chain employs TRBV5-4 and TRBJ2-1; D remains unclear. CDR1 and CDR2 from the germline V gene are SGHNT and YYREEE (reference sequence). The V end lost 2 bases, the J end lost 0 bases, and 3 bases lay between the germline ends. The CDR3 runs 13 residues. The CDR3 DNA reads TGTGCCAGCAGCTTCCTCTCCTACAATGAGCAGTTCTTC. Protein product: CASSFLSYNEQFF. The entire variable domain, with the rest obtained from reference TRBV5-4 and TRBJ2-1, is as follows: ETGVTQSPTHLIKTRGQQVTLRCSSQSGHNTVSWYQQALGQGPQFIFQYYREEENGRGNFPPRFSGLQFPNYSSELNVNALELDDSALYLCASSFLSYNEQFFGPGTRLTVL.

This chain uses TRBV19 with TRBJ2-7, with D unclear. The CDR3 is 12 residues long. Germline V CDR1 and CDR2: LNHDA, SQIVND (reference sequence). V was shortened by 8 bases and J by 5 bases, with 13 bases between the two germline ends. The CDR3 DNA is TGTGCCAGTGGAGATTTACTAAACGAGCAGTACTTC. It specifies CASGDLLNEQYF.

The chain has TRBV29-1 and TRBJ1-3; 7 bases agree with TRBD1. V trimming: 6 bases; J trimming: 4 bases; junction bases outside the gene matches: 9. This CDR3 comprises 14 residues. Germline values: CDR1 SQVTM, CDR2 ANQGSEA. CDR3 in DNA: TGCAGCGTGACATTGACAGGGTTAGGAAACACCATATATTTT. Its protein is CSVTLTGLGNTIYF.

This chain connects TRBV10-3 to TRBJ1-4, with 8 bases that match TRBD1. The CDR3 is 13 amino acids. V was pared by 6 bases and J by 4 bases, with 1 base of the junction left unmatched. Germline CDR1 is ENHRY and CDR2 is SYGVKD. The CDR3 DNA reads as TGTGCCATCAGGGGACAGGTTAATGAAAAACTGTTTTTT. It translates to CAIRGQVNEKLFF.